These T cell receptor beta chains were read from a single sample in a study of blood T cell repertoires in COVID-19. Assay: immunoSEQ multiplex PCR; the TCRdb copy retains only in-frame clones and omits some. The table has 200,000 to 250,000 clones, 84% seen once. Sequencing was carried out using PBMCs or T cells enriched from blood (not recorded which). The receptors shown here come from a woman aged 40 to 49 who had recovered from COVID-19. Both conserved end residues are part of each CDR3. Fields, in order: D gene, V gene, J gene, clone size, CDR3 DNA, CDR3 protein. D genes are given only for firm matches. Expanded clones get a size class; other rows say once, few or many, or leave the size out.

D gene: NA; V gene: TRBV28; J gene: TRBJ2-7; clone size: NA; CDR3 DNA: TGTGCCAGCAGCGGGACTCTATACGAGCAGTACTTC; CDR3 protein: CASSGTLYEQYF
D gene: TRBD2; V gene: TRBV2; J gene: TRBJ2-7; clone size: NA; CDR3 DNA: TGTGCCAGCAGGACTAGCGTAACCTACGAGCAGTACTTC; CDR3 protein: CASRTSVTYEQYF
D gene: TRBD1; V gene: TRBV10-1; J gene: TRBJ2-3; clone size: NA; CDR3 DNA: TGCGCCAGCAGTCAAACAGGGGGCTTCGCAGATACGCAGTATTTT; CDR3 protein: CASSQTGGFADTQYF
D gene: NA; V gene: TRBV27; J gene: TRBJ1-1; clone size: NA; CDR3 DNA: TGTGCCAGCAACCCGGGGGGGACCACCACTGAAGCTTTCTTT; CDR3 protein: CASNPGGTTTEAFF
D gene: TRBD1; V gene: TRBV24-1; J gene: TRBJ1-1; clone size: NA; CDR3 DNA: TGTGCCACCAGTGCTACGGACAGGGGGTCCTCTGAAGCTTTCTTT; CDR3 protein: CATSATDRGSSEAFF
D gene: TRBD1; V gene: TRBV7-9; J gene: TRBJ1-1; clone size: NA; CDR3 DNA: TGTGCCAGCAGGAGGGGACAGGGAGACACTGAAGCTTTCTTT; CDR3 protein: CASRRGQGDTEAFF
D gene: NA; V gene: TRBV2; J gene: TRBJ1-6; clone size: NA; CDR3 DNA: TGTGCCAGCAGAGAGGACAGTTATTCACCCCTCCACTTT; CDR3 protein: CASREDSYSPLHF
D gene: NA; V gene: TRBV6-5; J gene: TRBJ1-5; clone size: NA; CDR3 DNA: TGTGCCACCACGCGACAGCCGAATCAGCCCCAGCATTTT; CDR3 protein: CATTRQPNQPQHF
D gene: TRBD2; V gene: TRBV5-4; J gene: TRBJ2-5; clone size: NA; CDR3 DNA: TGTGCCAGCAGGTCCGGGACTAGCGGGCAAGAGACCCAGTACTTC; CDR3 protein: CASRSGTSGQETQYF
D gene: TRBD1; V gene: TRBV5-6; J gene: TRBJ1-1; clone size: NA; CDR3 DNA: TGTGCCAGCAGCACCGGACAGGGGGCGACTGAAGCTTTCTTT; CDR3 protein: CASSTGQGATEAFF
D gene: TRBD2; V gene: TRBV5-1; J gene: TRBJ2-7; clone size: NA; CDR3 DNA: TGCGCCAGCAGCTGGAGGGGAGGGAGGGACGACGAGCAGTACTTC; CDR3 protein: CASSWRGGRDDEQYF
D gene: TRBD1; V gene: TRBV5-5; J gene: TRBJ1-4; clone size: NA; CDR3 DNA: TGTGCCAGCAGCTTGGGCACAGGGGGCGCGGGTGAAAAACTGTTTTTT; CDR3 protein: CASSLGTGGAGEKLFF
D gene: NA; V gene: TRBV11-3; J gene: TRBJ1-4; clone size: NA; CDR3 DNA: TGTGCCAGCAGCTTTGAGGGGGGGGTTCGAGGGAAACTGTTTTTT; CDR3 protein: CASSFEGGVRGKLFF
D gene: TRBD2; V gene: TRBV28; J gene: TRBJ2-7; clone size: NA; CDR3 DNA: TGTGCCAGCAGTTCATTAGCGGGGGAATACGAGCAGTACTTC; CDR3 protein: CASSSLAGEYEQYF
D gene: NA; V gene: TRBV21-1; J gene: TRBJ1-1; clone size: NA; CDR3 DNA: TGTGCCAGCAGCACTACTGAAGACAGAAGTGGGACTGAAGCTTTCTTT; CDR3 protein: CASSTTEDRSGTEAFF
D gene: TRBD2; V gene: TRBV27; J gene: TRBJ2-1; clone size: NA; CDR3 DNA: TGTGCCAGCGTAGCGCGAGCGGGATTCTACAATGAGCAGTTCTTC; CDR3 protein: CASVARAGFYNEQFF
D gene: NA; V gene: TRBV10-3; J gene: TRBJ1-2; clone size: NA; CDR3 DNA: TGTGCCATCAGTGGGCTTGTGGTCGGCTACACCTTC; CDR3 protein: CAISGLVVGYTF
D gene: TRBD2; V gene: TRBV14; J gene: TRBJ2-3; clone size: NA; CDR3 DNA: TGTGCCAGCAGCCCGAGCGGGAGCCCAGATACGCAGTATTTT; CDR3 protein: CASSPSGSPDTQYF
D gene: TRBD2; V gene: TRBV5-1; J gene: TRBJ2-2; clone size: once; CDR3 DNA: TGCGCCAGCAGCTTGGCAATCGCGCTAGCGGGAGGGCACGGGGAGCTGTTTTTT; CDR3 protein: CASSLAIALAGGHGELFF
D gene: TRBD1; V gene: TRBV29-1; J gene: TRBJ2-7; clone size: NA; CDR3 DNA: TGCAGCGTTGAAGATTCGGCAGGGGGCCACGAGCAGTACTTC; CDR3 protein: CSVEDSAGGHEQYF
D gene: NA; V gene: TRBV18; J gene: TRBJ2-3; clone size: NA; CDR3 DNA: TGTGCCAGCTCACCGCTCCCTAGCGACACAGATACGCAGTATTTT; CDR3 protein: CASSPLPSDTDTQYF
D gene: NA; V gene: TRBV7-9; J gene: TRBJ1-1; clone size: once; CDR3 DNA: TGTGCCAGCAGCTTAGGACTCGAAGCTTTCTTT; CDR3 protein: CASSLGLEAFF
D gene: TRBD1; V gene: TRBV6-5; J gene: TRBJ1-1; clone size: NA; CDR3 DNA: TGTGCCAGCCAGAGGACAGGCAACACTGAAGCTTTCTTT; CDR3 protein: CASQRTGNTEAFF
D gene: NA; V gene: TRBV19; J gene: TRBJ1-3; clone size: NA; CDR3 DNA: TGTGCCAGTAAAGTAGGGTTGGAGGGCACCATATATTTT; CDR3 protein: CASKVGLEGTIYF
D gene: TRBD2; V gene: TRBV7-8; J gene: TRBJ2-3; clone size: NA; CDR3 DNA: TGTGCCAGCAGCTTCCAGGGACTAGCCCCCGCAGATACGCAGTATTTT; CDR3 protein: CASSFQGLAPADTQYF
D gene: TRBD2; V gene: TRBV6-1; J gene: TRBJ2-1; clone size: once; CDR3 DNA: TGTGCCAGCAGTGAACAGCTAGCGGGAGCGGGTAATGAGCAGTTCTTC; CDR3 protein: CASSEQLAGAGNEQFF
D gene: TRBD1; V gene: TRBV5-1; J gene: TRBJ2-7; clone size: NA; CDR3 DNA: TGCGCCAGCAGCCTGGGACAGGGGAGGATGGGCGAGCAGTACTTC; CDR3 protein: CASSLGQGRMGEQYF
D gene: NA; V gene: TRBV6-1; J gene: TRBJ2-1; clone size: NA; CDR3 DNA: TGTGCCAGCAGTGAAAATGGGCGGCTAGCAGCGTTCTTC; CDR3 protein: CASSENGRLAAFF
D gene: TRBD1; V gene: TRBV28; J gene: TRBJ2-3; clone size: NA; CDR3 DNA: TGTGCCAGCAGCCGGGACAGGGGGACAGATACGCAGTATTTT; CDR3 protein: CASSRDRGTDTQYF
D gene: NA; V gene: TRBV7-2; J gene: TRBJ2-2; clone size: NA; CDR3 DNA: TGTGCCAGCACCCAGACTGCGCGCACCGGGGAGCTGTTTTTT; CDR3 protein: CASTQTARTGELFF
D gene: NA; V gene: TRBV3-1/TRBV3-2; J gene: TRBJ1-2; clone size: NA; CDR3 DNA: TGTGCCAGCAGCCAAGGATCTCAGGGTTATGGCGGCTACACCTTC; CDR3 protein: CASSQGSQGYGGYTF
D gene: NA; V gene: TRBV19; J gene: TRBJ2-1; clone size: once; CDR3 DNA: TGTGCCAGTAGATACGCGGCTAGCGCATCCGATGAGCAGTTCTTC; CDR3 protein: CASRYAASASDEQFF
D gene: NA; V gene: TRBV7-2; J gene: TRBJ2-1; clone size: NA; CDR3 DNA: TGTGCCAGCAGCTTAGGGTCTGCGGGTGGGGAGCAGTTCTTC; CDR3 protein: CASSLGSAGGEQFF
D gene: NA; V gene: TRBV11-2; J gene: TRBJ2-7; clone size: NA; CDR3 DNA: TGTGCCAGCAGATGGAGGAGCGCCTACGAGCAGTACTTC; CDR3 protein: CASRWRSAYEQYF
D gene: NA; V gene: TRBV27; J gene: TRBJ1-6; clone size: NA; CDR3 DNA: NA; CDR3 protein: CASSSSDRGSPLHF
D gene: TRBD1; V gene: TRBV7-2; J gene: TRBJ1-3; clone size: NA; CDR3 DNA: TGTGCCAGCAGCTTAGTAGGGACAGCCAACTCTGGAAACACCATATATTTT; CDR3 protein: CASSLVGTANSGNTIYF
D gene: NA; V gene: TRBV21-1; J gene: TRBJ2-2; clone size: NA; CDR3 DNA: TGTGCCAGCAGCGGGGGGTGTTTTAAGACCCAACGGAACACCGGGGAGCTGTTTTTT; CDR3 protein: CASSGGCFKTQRNTGELFF
D gene: TRBD2; V gene: TRBV27; J gene: TRBJ2-1; clone size: few; CDR3 DNA: TGTGCCAGCAGTTCGGAACTAGCGGGAGGAGATGAGCAGTTCTTC; CDR3 protein: CASSSELAGGDEQFF
D gene: TRBD2; V gene: TRBV19; J gene: TRBJ2-1; clone size: few; CDR3 DNA: TGTGCCAGTAGTATAAGCGCTAGCGGTACTTACAATGAGCAGTTCTTC; CDR3 protein: CASSISASGTYNEQFF
D gene: TRBD2; V gene: TRBV7-9; J gene: TRBJ2-1; clone size: NA; CDR3 DNA: TGTGCCAGCATGCCTAGCGGGAGCCCATTCGATGAGCAGTTCTTC; CDR3 protein: CASMPSGSPFDEQFF
D gene: NA; V gene: TRBV25-1; J gene: TRBJ2-6; clone size: NA; CDR3 DNA: TGTGCCAGCAGTGAAACAGAGTCTGGGGCCAACGTCCTGACTTTC; CDR3 protein: CASSETESGANVLTF
D gene: NA; V gene: TRBV10-1; J gene: TRBJ2-3; clone size: few; CDR3 DNA: TGCGCCAGCAGCGCCTCATGGCTTCCTACAGATACGCAGTATTTT; CDR3 protein: CASSASWLPTDTQYF
D gene: NA; V gene: TRBV4-2; J gene: TRBJ1-2; clone size: NA; CDR3 DNA: TGTGCCAGCAGCCAAGCTCTCGGGGGATACTATGGCTACACCTTC; CDR3 protein: CASSQALGGYYGYTF
D gene: TRBD1; V gene: TRBV2; J gene: TRBJ1-4; clone size: NA; CDR3 DNA: TGTGCCAGTCGGGGACAGACTAATGAAAAACTGTTTTTT; CDR3 protein: CASRGQTNEKLFF
D gene: NA; V gene: TRBV30; J gene: TRBJ1-2; clone size: NA; CDR3 DNA: TGTGCCTGGAGTCCTAAATCAGGGTACCCTAACTATGGCTACACCTTC; CDR3 protein: CAWSPKSGYPNYGYTF
D gene: TRBD1; V gene: TRBV7-2; J gene: TRBJ1-2; clone size: few; CDR3 DNA: TGTGCCAGCAGCTTATGGACAGGGGTAAACTATGGCTACACCTTC; CDR3 protein: CASSLWTGVNYGYTF
D gene: TRBD2; V gene: TRBV15; J gene: TRBJ2-5; clone size: NA; CDR3 DNA: TGTGCCACCAGCAGAGATAGGGCTAGCGGGAGTACGTACCAAGAGACCCAGTACTTC; CDR3 protein: CATSRDRASGSTYQETQYF
D gene: NA; V gene: TRBV7-8; J gene: TRBJ2-7; clone size: NA; CDR3 DNA: TGTGCCAGCAGCTTGAGGGCAGGCGGGCAGTACTTC; CDR3 protein: CASSLRAGGQYF
D gene: TRBD2; V gene: TRBV7-9; J gene: TRBJ2-3; clone size: NA; CDR3 DNA: TGTGCCAGCAGCGCCGGACTAGGGCCCGATACGCAGTATTTT; CDR3 protein: CASSAGLGPDTQYF
D gene: NA; V gene: TRBV18; J gene: TRBJ1-5; clone size: NA; CDR3 DNA: TGTGCCAGCTCACCACCGGGGAGGGGCAATCAGCCCCAGCATTTT; CDR3 protein: CASSPPGRGNQPQHF
D gene: NA; V gene: TRBV5-1; J gene: TRBJ1-2; clone size: NA; CDR3 DNA: TGCGCCAGCTCGGAGAGGGCTAACTATGGCTACACCTTC; CDR3 protein: CASSERANYGYTF
D gene: TRBD2; V gene: TRBV30; J gene: TRBJ2-7; clone size: NA; CDR3 DNA: TGTGCCTGGAGTCCCAGGGGACTAGCGGGAGGCGAGCAGTACTTC; CDR3 protein: CAWSPRGLAGGEQYF
D gene: TRBD2; V gene: TRBV5-1; J gene: TRBJ2-7; clone size: NA; CDR3 DNA: TGCGCCAGCAGGAAGACTAGCGGGGGCTACGAGCAGTACTTC; CDR3 protein: CASRKTSGGYEQYF
D gene: NA; V gene: TRBV5-1; J gene: TRBJ1-2; clone size: NA; CDR3 DNA: TGCGCCAGCAGCTTCCCCGACTTCGACTATGGCTACACCTTC; CDR3 protein: CASSFPDFDYGYTF
D gene: TRBD2; V gene: TRBV4-3; J gene: TRBJ2-1; clone size: NA; CDR3 DNA: TGCGCCAGCAGCCAAGATCTTGGGACTAGCGCTTTCAATGAGCAGTTCTTC; CDR3 protein: CASSQDLGTSAFNEQFF
D gene: TRBD1; V gene: TRBV6-5; J gene: TRBJ2-7; clone size: NA; CDR3 DNA: TGTGCCAGCAGTTACTCGTACAGGGGGGAGGAGCAGTACTTC; CDR3 protein: CASSYSYRGEEQYF
D gene: NA; V gene: TRBV6-2/TRBV6-3; J gene: TRBJ2-1; clone size: NA; CDR3 DNA: TGTGCCAGCAGTTACTCCGGTGCCTACAATGAGCAGTTCTTC; CDR3 protein: CASSYSGAYNEQFF